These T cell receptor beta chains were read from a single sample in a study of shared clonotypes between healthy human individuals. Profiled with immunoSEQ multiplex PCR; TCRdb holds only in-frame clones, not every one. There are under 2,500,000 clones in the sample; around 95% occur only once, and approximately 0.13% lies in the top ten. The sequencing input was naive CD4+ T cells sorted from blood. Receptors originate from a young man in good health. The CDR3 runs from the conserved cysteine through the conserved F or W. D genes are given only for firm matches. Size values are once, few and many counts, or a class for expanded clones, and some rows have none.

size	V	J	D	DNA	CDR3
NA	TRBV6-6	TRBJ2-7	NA	TGTGCCAGCCTAGAACCACCGGTGTTCGAGCAGTACTTC	CASLEPPVFEQYF
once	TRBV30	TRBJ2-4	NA	TGTGCCTGGAGTGTAAACAGCAAAAACATTCAGTACTTC	CAWSVNSKNIQYF
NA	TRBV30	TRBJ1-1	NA	TGTGCCACCACCCGGACCAACACTGAAGCTTTCTTT	CATTRTNTEAFF
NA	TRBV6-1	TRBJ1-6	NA	TGTGCCAGCAGTGCCCTGAGGTCACCCCTCCACTTT	CASSALRSPLHF
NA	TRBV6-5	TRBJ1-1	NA	TGTGCCAGCAGTTACTTACAGGGAAACACTGAAGCTTTCTTT	CASSYLQGNTEAFF
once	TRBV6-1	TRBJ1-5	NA	TGTGCCAGCAGTGAATCCCTCGAATACTGGGGCCTCTATAGCAATCAGCCCCAGCATTTT	CASSESLEYWGLYSNQPQHF
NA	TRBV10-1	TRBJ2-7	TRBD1	TGCGCCAGCAGTGAAGGGGACAGGATAACCGGACAGTACTTC	CASSEGDRITGQYF
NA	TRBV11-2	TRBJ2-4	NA	TGTGCCAGCAGCTTAATGGGGGACCTGTACTTC	CASSLMGDLYF
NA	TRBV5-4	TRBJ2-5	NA	TGTGCCAGCAGCGTGACTAGCTTCCCTCCAGGGGCCCAGTACTTC	CASSVTSFPPGAQYF
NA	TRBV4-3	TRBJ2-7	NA	TGCGCCAGCAGCCAAGACGGGAGCTACGAGCAGTACTTC	CASSQDGSYEQYF
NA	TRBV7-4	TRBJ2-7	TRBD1	TGTGCCAGCAGCTTGCGATTCCGGGACAGGGTCCACGAGCAGTACTTC	CASSLRFRDRVHEQYF
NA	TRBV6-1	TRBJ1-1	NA	TGTGCCAGCGAGGAGACAGGGAACACTGAAGCTTTCTTT	CASEETGNTEAFF
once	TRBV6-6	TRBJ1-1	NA	TGTGCCAGCAACCAGGGTTCTGCCACTGAAGCTTTCTTT	CASNQGSATEAFF
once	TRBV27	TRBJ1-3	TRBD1	TGTGCCAGCAGTTTAACAGGGGCAGGAAACACCATATATTTT	CASSLTGAGNTIYF
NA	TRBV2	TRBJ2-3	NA	TGTGCCAGCAGGAGGACTGCCACAGATACGCAGTATTTT	CASRRTATDTQYF
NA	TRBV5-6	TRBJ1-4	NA	TGTGCCAGCCATAGTTCAGCAACTAATGAAAAACTGTTTTTT	CASHSSATNEKLFF
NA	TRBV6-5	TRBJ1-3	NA	TGTGCCAGCAGAATGATCGCAGGAAACACCATATATTTT	CASRMIAGNTIYF
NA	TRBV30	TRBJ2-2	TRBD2	TGTGCCTGGTTAGGACTAGCGCAAATTAACACCGGGGAGCTGTTTTTT	CAWLGLAQINTGELFF
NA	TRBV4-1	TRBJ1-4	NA	TGCGCCAGCAGCCCACGGTTCGGGGGTCTGGCAACTAATGAAAAACTGTTTTTT	CASSPRFGGLATNEKLFF
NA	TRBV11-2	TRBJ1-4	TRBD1	TGTGCCAGCAGCTTAGAGGGGACAGGGGGGGAAAAACTGTTTTTT	CASSLEGTGGEKLFF
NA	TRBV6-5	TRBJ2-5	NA	TGTGCCAGCGCCCAGGGGTGGAGTGGGGAGACCCAGTACTTC	CASAQGWSGETQYF
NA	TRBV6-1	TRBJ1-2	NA	TGTGCCAGCAGTGAAGCAAGGGGGTTCAACTATGGCTACACCTTC	CASSEARGFNYGYTF
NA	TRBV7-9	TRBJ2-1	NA	TGTGCCAGCAGCTTTCTCTCCAATGAGCAGTTCTTC	CASSFLSNEQFF
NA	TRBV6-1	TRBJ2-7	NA	TGTGCCAGCAGTGGTCGGACTTTGTGGGAGCAGTACTTC	CASSGRTLWEQYF
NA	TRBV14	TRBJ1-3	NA	TGTGCCAGCAGCCAAGATTGGATGGCTGGAAACACCATATATTTT	CASSQDWMAGNTIYF
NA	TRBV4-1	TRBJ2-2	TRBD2	TGCGCCAGCAGCCAACCGAGACTAGCGCCGAGGACCGGGGAGCTGTTTTTT	CASSQPRLAPRTGELFF
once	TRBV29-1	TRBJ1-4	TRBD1	TGCAGCGTTGGGCGGACAGGGGGCCGTGAAAAACTGTTTTTT	CSVGRTGGREKLFF
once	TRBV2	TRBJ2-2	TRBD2	TGTGCCAGCAGGGGAGGGCCAACCGGGGAGCTGTTTTTT	CASRGGPTGELFF
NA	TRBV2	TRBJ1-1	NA	TGTGCCAGCAGGCCGGGATCCGTGAGCACTGAAGCTTTCTTT	CASRPGSVSTEAFF
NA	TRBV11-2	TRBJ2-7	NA	TGTGCCAGTCTACTCCGGCTGGGCGAGCAGTACTTC	CASLLRLGEQYF
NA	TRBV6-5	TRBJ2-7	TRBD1	TGTGCCAGCAGTAAAGGGACAGGGTTCTACGAGCAGTACTTC	CASSKGTGFYEQYF
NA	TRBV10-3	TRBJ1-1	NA	TGTGCCATCAGTACGGTGGAGGACACTGAAGCTTTCTTT	CAISTVEDTEAFF
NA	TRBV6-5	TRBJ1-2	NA	TGTGCCAGCAGTCCTGGAAGGGCTGCACTTGGCTACACCTTC	CASSPGRAALGYTF
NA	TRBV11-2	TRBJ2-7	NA	TGTGCCAGCAGCTTAGATCTAGGACAGTGGAGGGAGCAGTACTTC	CASSLDLGQWREQYF
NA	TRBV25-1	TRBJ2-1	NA	TGTGCCAGCAGTGAATTTGGCCTTTGGCAGGGGGGGAATGAGCAGTTCTTC	CASSEFGLWQGGNEQFF
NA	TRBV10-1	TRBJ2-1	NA	TGCGCCAGCAGTGATGAAGGACTAAAGAGTTCCAGTGAGCAGTTCTTC	CASSDEGLKSSSEQFF
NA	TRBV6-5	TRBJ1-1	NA	TGTGCCAGCAGTCTCGGACAGCTAAGAAACACTGAAGCTTTCTTT	CASSLGQLRNTEAFF
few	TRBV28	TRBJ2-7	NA	TGTGCCAGCAGTTTAAGCTCCTACGAGCAGTACTTC	CASSLSSYEQYF
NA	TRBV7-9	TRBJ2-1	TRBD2	TGTGCCAGCAGCTTAACTCCTAGCGGGGGCTACAATGAGCAGTTCTTC	CASSLTPSGGYNEQFF
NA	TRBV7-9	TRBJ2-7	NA	TGTGCCAGCAGCTTGGGGGGACTCTCTACCTACGAGCAGTACTTC	CASSLGGLSTYEQYF
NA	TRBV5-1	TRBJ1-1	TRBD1	TGCGCCAGCAGCTCACAGACAGGGGTGAACACTGAAGCTTTCTTT	CASSSQTGVNTEAFF
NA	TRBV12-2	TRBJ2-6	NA	TGTGCAAGTCGCTTACCCGTAAAACAAAGCCGGGCAGACTCTGGGGCCAACGTCCTGACTTTC	CASRLPVKQSRADSGANVLTF
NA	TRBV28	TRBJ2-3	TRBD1	TGTGCCAGCAGTTCCCCCGGGGACAGCTACACAGATACGCAGTATTTT	CASSSPGDSYTDTQYF
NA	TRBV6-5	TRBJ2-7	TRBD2	TGTGCCAGCAGTTACCCTCTGACTAGCGGAGAGTACGAGCAGTACTTC	CASSYPLTSGEYEQYF
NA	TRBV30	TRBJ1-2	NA	TGTGTATTGGCTACAGGGACCTTTCGTTACACCTTC	CVLATGTFRYTF
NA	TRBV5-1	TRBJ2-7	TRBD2	TGCGCCAGCAGCCCCCTGGGGCGGGAGATCACCTACGAGCAGTACTTC	CASSPLGREITYEQYF
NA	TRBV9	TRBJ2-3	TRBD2	TGTGCCAGCAGCGTAGCTTTCACGGGAGGCCGCACAGATACGCAGTATTTT	CASSVAFTGGRTDTQYF
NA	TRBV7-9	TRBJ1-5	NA	TGTGCCAGCAGCTTAAACAGGGAAAATCAGCCCCAGCATTTT	CASSLNRENQPQHF
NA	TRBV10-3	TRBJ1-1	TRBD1	TGTGCCATCAGTGAGAATCAGGGGGCGGAGACTGAAGCTTTCTTT	CAISENQGAETEAFF
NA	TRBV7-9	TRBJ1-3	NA	TGTGCCAGCAGCTTGGTATTGAGCCCTGGAAACACCATATATTTT	CASSLVLSPGNTIYF
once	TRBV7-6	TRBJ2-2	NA	TGTGCCAGCAAGGCAGGGGACACCGGGGAGCTGTTTTTT	CASKAGDTGELFF
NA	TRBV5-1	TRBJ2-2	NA	TGCGCCAGCAGCCGCCAGGGGTCGAACACCGGGGAGCTGTTTTTT	CASSRQGSNTGELFF
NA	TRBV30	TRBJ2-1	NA	TGTGCCCGGGCAGATCAAGCCTACAATGAGCAGTTCTTC	CARADQAYNEQFF
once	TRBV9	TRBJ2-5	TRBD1	TGTGCCAGCAGCCCGACCGGGACAGTTATCCAAGAGACCCAGTACTTC	CASSPTGTVIQETQYF
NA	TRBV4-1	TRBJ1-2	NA	TGCGCCAGCAGCCAAGATTTGGGTCCAGATCTCTATGGCTACACCTTC	CASSQDLGPDLYGYTF
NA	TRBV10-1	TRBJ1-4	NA	TGCGCCAGCAGACTGAAGGGTATGGGAACTAATGAAAAACTGTTTTTT	CASRLKGMGTNEKLFF
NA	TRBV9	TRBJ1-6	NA	TGTGCCAGCAGCGTAGGACCGGACCGCCCTAATTCACCCCTCCACTTT	CASSVGPDRPNSPLHF
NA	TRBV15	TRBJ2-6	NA	TGTGCCACCAGCAGAGTTGGGTACTCTGGGGCCAACGTCCTGACTTTC	CATSRVGYSGANVLTF
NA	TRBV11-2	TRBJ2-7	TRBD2	TGTGCCAGCAGCTCCACGCGGGGGGCGAGCTCCTACGAGCAGTACTTC	CASSSTRGASSYEQYF
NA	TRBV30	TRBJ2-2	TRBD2	TGTGCGATGGAGCGGGGGGTACACACCGGGGAGCTGTTTTTT	CAMERGVHTGELFF